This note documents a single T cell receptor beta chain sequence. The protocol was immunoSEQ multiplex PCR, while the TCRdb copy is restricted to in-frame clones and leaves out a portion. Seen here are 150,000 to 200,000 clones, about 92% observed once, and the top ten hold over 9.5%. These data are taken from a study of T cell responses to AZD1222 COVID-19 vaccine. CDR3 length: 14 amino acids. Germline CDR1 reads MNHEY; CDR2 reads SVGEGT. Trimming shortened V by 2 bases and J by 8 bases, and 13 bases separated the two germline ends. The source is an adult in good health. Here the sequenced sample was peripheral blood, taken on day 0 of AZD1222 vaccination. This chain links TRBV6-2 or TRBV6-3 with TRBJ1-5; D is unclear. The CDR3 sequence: CASSYAGEREPQHF. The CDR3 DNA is TGTGCCAGCAGTTACGCGGGAGAGAGGGAGCCCCAGCATTTT.